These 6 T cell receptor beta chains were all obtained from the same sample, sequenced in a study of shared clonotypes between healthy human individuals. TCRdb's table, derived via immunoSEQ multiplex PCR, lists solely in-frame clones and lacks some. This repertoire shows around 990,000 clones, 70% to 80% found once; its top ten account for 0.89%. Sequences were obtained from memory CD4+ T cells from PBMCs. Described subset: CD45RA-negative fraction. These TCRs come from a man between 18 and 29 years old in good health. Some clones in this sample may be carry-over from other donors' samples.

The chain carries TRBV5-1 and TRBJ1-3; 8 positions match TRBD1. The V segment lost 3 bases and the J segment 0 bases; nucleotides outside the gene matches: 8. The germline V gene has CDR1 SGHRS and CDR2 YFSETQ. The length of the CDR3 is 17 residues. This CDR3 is CASSSRQGSSSGNTIYF. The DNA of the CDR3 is TGCGCCAGCAGCTCCCGACAGGGGTCAAGCTCTGGAAACACCATATATTTT.

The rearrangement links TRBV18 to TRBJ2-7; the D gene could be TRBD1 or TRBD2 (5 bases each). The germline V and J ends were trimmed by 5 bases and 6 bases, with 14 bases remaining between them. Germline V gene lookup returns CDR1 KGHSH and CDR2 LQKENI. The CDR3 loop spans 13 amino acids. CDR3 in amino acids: CASSSSGTLEQYF. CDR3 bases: TGTGCCAGCTCATCCTCCGGGACGCTCGAGCAGTACTTC.

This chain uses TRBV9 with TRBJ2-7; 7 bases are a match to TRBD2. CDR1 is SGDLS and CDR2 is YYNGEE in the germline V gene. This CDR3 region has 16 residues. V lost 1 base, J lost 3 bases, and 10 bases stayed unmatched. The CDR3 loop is CASSVRMASGNYEQYF. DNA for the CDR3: TGTGCCAGCAGCGTAAGAATGGCCAGCGGGAACTACGAGCAGTACTTC.

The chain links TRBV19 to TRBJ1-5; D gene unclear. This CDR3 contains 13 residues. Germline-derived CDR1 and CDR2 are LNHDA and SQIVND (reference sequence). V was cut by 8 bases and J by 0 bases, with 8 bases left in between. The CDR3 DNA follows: TGTGCCAGTTCAGATTTTAGCAATCAGCCCCAGCATTTT. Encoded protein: CASSDFSNQPQHF.

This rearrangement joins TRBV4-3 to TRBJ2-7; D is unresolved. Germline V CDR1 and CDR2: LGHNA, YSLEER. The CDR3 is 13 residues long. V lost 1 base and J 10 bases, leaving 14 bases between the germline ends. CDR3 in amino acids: CASSQGPGAPQYF. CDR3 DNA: TGCGCCAGCAGCCAAGGCCCCGGAGCACCCCAGTACTTC.

The CDR3 region is CASTLGWAEAFF. CDR3 DNA: TGTGCCAGTACTCTGGGTTGGGCTGAAGCTTTCTTT. The chain is built from TRBV19 and TRBJ1-1, with D hard to call. CDR3 length equals 12 residues. The V gene lost 7 bases and the J gene lost 6 bases, with 12 bases spanning the gap. Germline CDR1 reads LNHDA; CDR2 reads SQIVND (reference sequence).